The 19 T cell receptor beta chains in this list originate from one sample, sequenced in a study of T cells and Merkel cell carcinoma outcomes. TCRdb's copy holds only in-frame clones and misses some; the assay was immunoSEQ multiplex PCR. Of fewer than 20,000 clones in the sample, roughly 80% were seen once. Material for sequencing was tumor tissue from Merkel cell carcinoma. The receptors here all came from a human donor with Merkel cell carcinoma.

The gene calls are TRBV20-1 and TRBJ2-5; D is unclear. The ends were cut back, 3 bases at V and 1 base at J, with 3 bases in the middle. The CDR3 runs to 11 residues. Germline values: CDR1 DFQATT, CDR2 SNEGSKA (reference sequence). CDR3 in DNA: TGCAGTGCTAGGTTCCAAGAGACCCAGTACTTC. It translates to CSARFQETQYF.

The count of this clone is one. This chain joins TRBV7-9 and TRBJ2-7; 7 bases align to TRBD1. The CDR3 totals 14 residues. Germline assignment: CDR1 SEHNR and CDR2 FQNEAQ (reference sequence). Unmatched junction bases numbered 5, after V lost 1 base and J lost 5 bases. The CDR3 region has the DNA TGTGCCAGCAGCTTAGTGACAGGGCCGGACGAGCAGTACTTC. It specifies CASSLVTGPDEQYF.

The V and J genes are TRBV5-1 and TRBJ1-1; 9 bases map to TRBD1. The CDR3 spans 15 residues. Germline V gives CDR1 SGHRS, CDR2 YFSETQ. Losses at the gene ends were 4 bases for V and 3 bases for J; bases not matched to a gene: 7. CDR3 in amino acids: CASSTQGADYTEAFF. As DNA, the CDR3 is TGCGCCAGCAGCACACAGGGGGCGGATTACACTGAAGCTTTCTTT.

The chain joins TRBV5-4 to TRBJ2-3, with D unclear. V gave up 3 bases and J gave up 5 bases, with 13 bases separating them. The CDR3 is 14 amino acids. Looked up from germline, CDR1 is SGHNT and CDR2 is YYREEE (reference sequence). DNA of the CDR3: TGTGCCAGCAGCTCCCGGACCTTTTTAGATACGCAGTATTTT. Protein product: CASSSRTFLDTQYF.

The CDR3 DNA sequence: TGTGCCAGCAGTTTATCCCCGAGGACCGAGCAGTACTTC. Translating gives CASSLSPRTEQYF. The chain couples TRBV27 to TRBJ2-7; D ambiguous. Trimming shortened V by 0 bases and J by 6 bases, and 9 bases separated the two germline ends. Germline V gene lookup returns CDR1 MNHEY and CDR2 SMNVEV (reference sequence). CDR3 length equals 13 residues.

The J gene is TRBJ1-4, the V gene TRBV10-2; tentatively, D is TRBD1 (5 bases). The CDR3 spans 17 residues. Looked up from germline, CDR1 is WSHSY and CDR2 is SAAADI. The V gene lost 5 bases and the J gene lost 4 bases, with 20 bases spanning the gap. The DNA for the CDR3 is TGCGCCAGCAGTAGGACCCGGGACCCCTGGGGTAATGAAAAACTGTTTTTT. Translating it yields CASSRTRDPWGNEKLFF.

V and J are TRBV29-1 and TRBJ1-3; 7 bases fit TRBD1. CDR3 size: 19 residues. J was trimmed by 0 bases and V by 5 bases; bases with no gene match: 19. Germline V gives CDR1 SQVTM, CDR2 ANQGSEA. CDR3 DNA sequence: TGCAGCGTTACAGACCGGGACAGTACCCTTCTAGCCTCTGGAAACACCATATATTTT. Protein sequence: CSVTDRDSTLLASGNTIYF.

The J gene is TRBJ1-1, the V gene TRBV5-6; no clear D. CDR3 size: 13 residues. CDR1 and CDR2 (germline): SGHDT, YYEEEE. Deletions cut 1 base from V and 3 bases from J, with 7 bases between. CDR3 in amino acids: CASSLRRYTEAFF. As DNA, the CDR3 is TGTGCCAGCAGCTTGCGAAGGTACACTGAAGCTTTCTTT. Full variable domain (outside the CDR3, taken from reference TRBV5-6 and TRBJ1-1): DAGVTQSPTHLIKTRGQQVTLRCSPKSGHDTVSWYQQALGQGPQFIFQYYEEEERQRGNFPDRFSGHQFPNYSSELNVNALLLGDSALYLCASSLRRYTEAFFGQGTRLTVV.

This chain uses TRBV6-4 with TRBJ2-1, with D unclear. V was cut by 2 bases and J by 3 bases, with 5 bases left in between. CDR3 length: 13 amino acids. Germline V lookup: CDR1 MRHNA, CDR2 SNTAGT. The CDR3 DNA follows: TGTGCCAGCAGTGACGGCAACTACAATGAGCAGTTCTTC. This sequence encodes CASSDGNYNEQFF.

The chain links TRBV2 to TRBJ1-1; 10 bases fit TRBD1. With V trimmed by 6 bases and J by 4 bases, 8 bases remained unmatched. Germline-derived CDR1 and CDR2 are SNHLY and FYNNEI. This CDR3 is 15 amino acids long. CDR3 DNA sequence: TGTGCCAGCAGCCCGGGACAGGGGAGACCCACTGAAGCTTTCTTT. Translating gives CASSPGQGRPTEAFF.

The chain combines TRBV16 with TRBJ2-1; D may be TRBD1 (5 bases). The germline gives CDR1 KGHSY, CDR2 FQNENV. The V gene lost 4 bases and the J gene lost 5 bases, with 15 bases spanning the gap. The CDR3 loop spans 15 amino acids. This CDR3 reads CASSPYLTENNEQFF. The DNA for the CDR3 is TGTGCCAGCAGCCCCTACCTGACAGAGAACAATGAGCAGTTCTTC. Variable domain in full (rest from reference TRBV16 and TRBJ2-1): GEEVAQTPKHLVRGEGQKAKLYCAPIKGHSYVFWYQQVLKNEFKFLISFQNENVFDETGMPKERFSAKCLPNSPCSLEIQATKLEDSAVYFCASSPYLTENNEQFFGPGTRLTVL.

By proportion, this clone is medium-sized. This chain joins TRBV7-2 and TRBJ1-1; D remains ambiguous. The germline gives CDR1 SGHTA, CDR2 FQGNSA. This CDR3 has 15 amino acids. Between the trimmed V and J ends, which lost 1 base and 4 bases, there was a span of 13 bases. The CDR3 is CASSLVVGWGTEAFF. Written as DNA, the CDR3 is TGTGCCAGCAGCTTAGTGGTAGGTTGGGGCACTGAAGCTTTCTTT. Complete variable domain (other parts from reference TRBV7-2 and TRBJ1-1): GAGVSQSPSNKVTEKGKDVELRCDPISGHTALYWYRQSLGQGLEFLIYFQGNSAPDKSGLPSDRFSAERTGGSVSTLTIQRTQQEDSAVYLCASSLVVGWGTEAFFGQGTRLTVV.

The gene calls are TRBV9 and TRBJ1-2, with a weak D call TRBD1 (5 bases). With 0 bases removed from V and 2 bases from J, the gap between germline ends came to 17 bases. The CDR3 totals 17 residues. The germline V gene has CDR1 SGDLS and CDR2 YYNGEE. The CDR3 here is CASSVAERGTINYGYTF. DNA for the CDR3: TGTGCCAGCAGCGTAGCTGAAAGGGGCACGATAAACTATGGCTACACCTTC. The full variable domain, its missing parts supplied by reference TRBV9 and TRBJ1-2, is DSGVTQTPKHLITATGQRVTLRCSPRSGDLSVYWYQQSLDQGLQFLIQYYNGEERAKGNILERFSAQQFPDLHSELNLSSLELGDSALYFCASSVAERGTINYGYTFGSGTRLTVV.

The V call is TRBV5-5, the J call TRBJ1-1; D not certain. CDR1 and CDR2 (germline): SGHKS, YYEKEE (reference sequence). The CDR3 totals 13 residues. The V end was cut by 0 bases, the J end by 6 bases, with 9 bases between. The CDR3 nucleotides are TGTGCCAGCAGCTTGGGCCCAAGGGCTGAAGCTTTCTTT. This encodes CASSLGPRAEAFF.

The CDR3 DNA reads as TGTGCCAGCAGCCCTGGACAGGGGGCGTATGGCTACACCTTC. Its translation is CASSPGQGAYGYTF. V is TRBV7-3 and J is TRBJ1-2; 11 bases map to TRBD1. Unmatched junction bases numbered 4, after V lost 5 bases and J lost 5 bases. The CDR3 is 14 amino acids. Germline V CDR1 and CDR2: SGHTA, FQGTGA.

The V and J genes are TRBV6-5 and TRBJ1-4; 11 bases line up with TRBD1. The germline gives CDR1 MNHEY, CDR2 SVGAGI. The ends lost 2 bases at V and 6 bases at J; junction bases unmatched: 5. The CDR3 has 16 amino acids. The CDR3 coding sequence is TGTGCCAGCAGTTACATGGGGACAGGGGGACATGAAAAACTGTTTTTT. Protein: CASSYMGTGGHEKLFF.

This clone has just a few counts. The chain combines TRBV15 with TRBJ1-4, with 10 bases identical to TRBD1. The junction had 1 base not matched to a gene; V was cut back by 5 bases and J by 4 bases. CDR3 length: 14 amino acids. CDR1 and CDR2 (germline): LNHNV, YYDKDF (reference sequence). The CDR3 DNA follows: TGTGCCACCAGCCGGGACAGGGGTAATGAAAAACTGTTTTTT. This translates into CATSRDRGNEKLFF. The whole variable domain, filled in from reference TRBV15 and TRBJ1-4, reads DAMVIQNPRYQVTQFGKPVTLSCSQTLNHNVMYWYQQKSSQAPKLLFHYYDKDFNNEADTPDNFQSRRPNTSFCFLDIRSPGLGDTAMYLCATSRDRGNEKLFFGSGTQLSVL.

The V gene is TRBV30, the J gene TRBJ2-1, with 9 positions matching TRBD2. The germline V gene encodes CDR1 GTSNPN and CDR2 SVGIG (reference sequence). V gave up 4 bases and J gave up 9 bases; unmatched junction bases: 10. This CDR3 spans 14 amino acids. CDR3 sequence (DNA): TGTGCCTGGAATCCTAGCGGGGTGAGGGGTGAGCAGTTCTTC. This sequence encodes CAWNPSGVRGEQFF.

This clone has only a few counts. J is TRBJ2-7 and V is TRBV6-5, with D possibly being TRBD1 or TRBD2 (5 bases each). Trimming stripped 6 bases from V and 1 base from J, with 16 bases between. The length of the CDR3 is 15 residues. Germline V gives CDR1 MNHEY, CDR2 SVGAGI. The CDR3: CASSQLGPQSYEQYF. In DNA form, the CDR3 reads TGTGCCAGCAGCCAACTGGGACCGCAATCCTACGAGCAGTACTTC.